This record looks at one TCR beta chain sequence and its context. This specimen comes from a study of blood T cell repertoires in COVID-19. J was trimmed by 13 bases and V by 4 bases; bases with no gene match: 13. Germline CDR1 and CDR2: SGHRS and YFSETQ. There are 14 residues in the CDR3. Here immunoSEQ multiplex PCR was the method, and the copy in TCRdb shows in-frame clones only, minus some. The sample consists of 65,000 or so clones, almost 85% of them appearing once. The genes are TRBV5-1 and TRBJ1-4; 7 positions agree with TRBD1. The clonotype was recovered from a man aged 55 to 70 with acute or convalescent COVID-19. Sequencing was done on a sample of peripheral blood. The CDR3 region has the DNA TGCGCCAGCAGCCCTGGGGGGACAGACTCATCACTGTTTTTT. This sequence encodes CASSPGGTDSSLFF.